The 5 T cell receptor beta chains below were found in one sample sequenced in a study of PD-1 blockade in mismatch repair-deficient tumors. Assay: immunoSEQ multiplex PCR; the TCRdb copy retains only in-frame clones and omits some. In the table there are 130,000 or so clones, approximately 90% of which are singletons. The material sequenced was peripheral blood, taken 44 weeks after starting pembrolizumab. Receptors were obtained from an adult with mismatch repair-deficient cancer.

The CDR3 nucleotides read TGTGCCAGCAGCCTCAGGGGGCTCGGAAACACCATATATTTT. Translation: CASSLRGLGNTIYF. This rearrangement joins TRBV6-1 to TRBJ1-3; 8 bases map to TRBD1. This CDR3 spans 14 amino acids. CDR1 is MNHNS, CDR2 SASEGT, per germline. The V and J ends lost 6 bases and 4 bases, in that order; junction bases with no gene match: 5.

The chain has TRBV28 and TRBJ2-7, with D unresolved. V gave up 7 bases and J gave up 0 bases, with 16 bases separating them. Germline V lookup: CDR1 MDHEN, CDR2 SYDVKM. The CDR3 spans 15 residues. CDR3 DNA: TGTGCCAGCATCGATTGGACCGCTAGCTCCTACGAGCAGTACTTC. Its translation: CASIDWTASSYEQYF.

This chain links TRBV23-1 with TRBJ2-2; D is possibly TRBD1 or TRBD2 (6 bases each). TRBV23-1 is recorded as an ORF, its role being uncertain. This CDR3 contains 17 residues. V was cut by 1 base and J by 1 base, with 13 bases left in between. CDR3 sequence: CASSQLSGDLNTGELFF. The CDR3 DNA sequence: TGCGCCAGCAGTCAATTGTCAGGGGACTTGAACACCGGGGAGCTGTTTTTT.

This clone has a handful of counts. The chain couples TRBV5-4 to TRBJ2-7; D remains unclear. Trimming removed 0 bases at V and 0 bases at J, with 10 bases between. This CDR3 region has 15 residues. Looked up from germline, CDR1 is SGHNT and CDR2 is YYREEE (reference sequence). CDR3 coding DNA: TGTGCCAGCAGCTTGGGGCAGGTGAGCTCCTACGAGCAGTACTTC. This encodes CASSLGQVSSYEQYF.

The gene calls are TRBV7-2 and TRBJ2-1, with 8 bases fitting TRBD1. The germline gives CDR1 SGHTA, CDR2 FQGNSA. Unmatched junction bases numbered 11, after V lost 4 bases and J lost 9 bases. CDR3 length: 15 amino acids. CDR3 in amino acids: CASSSVPGQVGEQFF. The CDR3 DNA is TGTGCCAGCAGCTCCGTCCCGGGACAGGTGGGTGAGCAGTTCTTC.